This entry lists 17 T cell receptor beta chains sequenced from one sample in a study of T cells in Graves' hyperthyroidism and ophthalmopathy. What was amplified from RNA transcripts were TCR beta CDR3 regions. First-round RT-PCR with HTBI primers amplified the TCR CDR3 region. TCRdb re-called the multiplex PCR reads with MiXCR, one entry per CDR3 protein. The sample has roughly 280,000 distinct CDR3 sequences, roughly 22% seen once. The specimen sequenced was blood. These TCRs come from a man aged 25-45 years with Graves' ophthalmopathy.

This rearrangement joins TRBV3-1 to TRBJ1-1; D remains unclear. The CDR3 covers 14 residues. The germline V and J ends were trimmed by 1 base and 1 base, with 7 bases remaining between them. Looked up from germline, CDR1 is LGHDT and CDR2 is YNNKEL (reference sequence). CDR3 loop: CASSQVSTNTEAFF. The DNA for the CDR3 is TGTGCCAGCAGCCAAGTATCAACGAACACTGAAGCTTTCTTT.

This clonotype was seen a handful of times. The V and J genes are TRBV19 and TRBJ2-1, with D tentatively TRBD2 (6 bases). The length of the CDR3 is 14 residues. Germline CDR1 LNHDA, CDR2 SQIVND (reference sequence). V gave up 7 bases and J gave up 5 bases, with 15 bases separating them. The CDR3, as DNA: TGTGCCAGTAATAGCGGATACTCAAACAATGAGCAGTTCTTC. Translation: CASNSGYSNNEQFF.

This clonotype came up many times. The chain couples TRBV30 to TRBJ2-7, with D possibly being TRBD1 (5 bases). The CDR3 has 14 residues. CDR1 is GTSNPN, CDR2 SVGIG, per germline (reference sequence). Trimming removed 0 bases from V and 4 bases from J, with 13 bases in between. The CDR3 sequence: CAWSVPGHPYEQYF. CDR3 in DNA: TGTGCCTGGAGTGTACCAGGGCACCCATACGAGCAGTACTTC.

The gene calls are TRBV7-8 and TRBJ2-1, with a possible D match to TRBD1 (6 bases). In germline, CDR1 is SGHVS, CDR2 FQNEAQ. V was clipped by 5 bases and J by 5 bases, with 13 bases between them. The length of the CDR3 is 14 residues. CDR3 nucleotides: TGTGCCAGCAGCCGGACAGCCACTAACAATGAGCAGTTCTTC. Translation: CASSRTATNNEQFF.

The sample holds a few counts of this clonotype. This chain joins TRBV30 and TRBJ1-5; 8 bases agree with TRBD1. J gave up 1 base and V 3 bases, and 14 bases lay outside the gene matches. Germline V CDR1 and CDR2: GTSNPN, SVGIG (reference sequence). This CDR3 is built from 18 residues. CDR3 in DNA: TGTGCCTGGAGCCCGGACAGGGCGATGGCCCGAAGCAATCAGCCCCAGCATTTT. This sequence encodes CAWSPDRAMARSNQPQHF.

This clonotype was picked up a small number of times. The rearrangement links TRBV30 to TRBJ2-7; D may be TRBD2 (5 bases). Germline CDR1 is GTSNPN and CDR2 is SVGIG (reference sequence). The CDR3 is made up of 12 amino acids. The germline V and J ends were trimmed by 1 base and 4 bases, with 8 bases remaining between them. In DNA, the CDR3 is TGTGCCTGGAGTGGCAGGACTTACGAGCAGTACTTC. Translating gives CAWSGRTYEQYF.

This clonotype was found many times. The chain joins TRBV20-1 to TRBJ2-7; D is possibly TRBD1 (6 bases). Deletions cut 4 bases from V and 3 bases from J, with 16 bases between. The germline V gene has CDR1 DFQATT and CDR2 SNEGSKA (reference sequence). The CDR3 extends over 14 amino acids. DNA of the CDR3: TGCAGTGCTACCCGGACAGATTTTAACTACGAGCAGTACTTC. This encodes CSATRTDFNYEQYF.

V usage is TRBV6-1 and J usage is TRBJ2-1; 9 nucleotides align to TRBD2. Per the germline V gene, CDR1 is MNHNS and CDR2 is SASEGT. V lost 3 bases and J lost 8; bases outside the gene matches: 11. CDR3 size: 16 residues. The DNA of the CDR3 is TGTGCCAGCAGTGAGTTTAGCGGGAGTTTTGTGGATGAGCAGTTCTTC. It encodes CASSEFSGSFVDEQFF.

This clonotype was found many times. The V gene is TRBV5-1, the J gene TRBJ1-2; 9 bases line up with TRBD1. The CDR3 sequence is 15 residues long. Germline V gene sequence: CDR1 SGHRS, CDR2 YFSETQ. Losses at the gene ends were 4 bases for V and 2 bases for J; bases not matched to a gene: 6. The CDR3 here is CASSPGQGINYGYTF. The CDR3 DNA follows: TGCGCCAGCAGCCCCGGACAGGGGATAAACTATGGCTACACCTTC.

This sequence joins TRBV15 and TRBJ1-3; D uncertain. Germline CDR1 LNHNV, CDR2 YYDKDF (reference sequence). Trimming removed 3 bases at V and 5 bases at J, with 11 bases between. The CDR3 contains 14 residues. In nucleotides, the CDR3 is TGTGCCACCAGCAGCGGTCTTCGGAGAAACACCATATATTTT. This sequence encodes CATSSGLRRNTIYF.

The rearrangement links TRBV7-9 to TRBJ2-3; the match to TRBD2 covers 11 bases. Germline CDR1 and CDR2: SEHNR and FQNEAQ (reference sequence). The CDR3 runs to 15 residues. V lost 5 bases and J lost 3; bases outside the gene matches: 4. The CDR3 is CASSKLAGVTDTQYF. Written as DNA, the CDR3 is TGTGCCAGCAGCAAACTAGCGGGGGTGACAGATACGCAGTATTTT.

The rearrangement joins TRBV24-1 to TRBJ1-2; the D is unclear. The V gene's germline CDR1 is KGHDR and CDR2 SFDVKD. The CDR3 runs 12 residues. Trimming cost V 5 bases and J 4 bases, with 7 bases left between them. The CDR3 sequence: CATSAGSYGYTF. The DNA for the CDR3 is TGTGCCACCAGTGCCGGTTCCTATGGCTACACCTTC.

The CDR3 DNA reads as TGTGCCAGCAGCTTAGTCCCGAATTCACCCCTCCACTTT. As protein: CASSLVPNSPLHF. V usage is TRBV7-9 and J usage is TRBJ1-6; D is uncertain. The CDR3 loop spans 13 amino acids. Between the trimmed V and J ends, which lost 1 base and 7 bases, there was a span of 5 bases. CDR1 and CDR2 (germline): SEHNR, FQNEAQ (reference sequence). Supplemented by reference TRBV7-9 and TRBJ1-6, the full variable domain reads DTGVSQNPRHKITKRGQNVTFRCDPISEHNRLYWYRQTLGQGPEFLTYFQNEAQLEKSRLLSDRFSAERPKGSFSTLEIQRTEQGDSAMYLCASSLVPNSPLHFGNGTRLTVT.

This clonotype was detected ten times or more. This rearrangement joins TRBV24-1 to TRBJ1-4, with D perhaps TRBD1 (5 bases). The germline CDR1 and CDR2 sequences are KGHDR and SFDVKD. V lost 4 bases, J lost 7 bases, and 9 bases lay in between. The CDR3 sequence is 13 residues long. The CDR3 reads CATSDPGTEKLFF. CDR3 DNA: TGTGCCACCAGTGACCCTGGGACTGAAAAACTGTTTTTT.

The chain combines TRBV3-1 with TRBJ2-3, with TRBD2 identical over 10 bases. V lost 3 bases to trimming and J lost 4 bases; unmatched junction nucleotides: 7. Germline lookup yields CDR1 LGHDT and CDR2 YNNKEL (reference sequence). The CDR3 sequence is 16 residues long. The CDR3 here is CASSHPGTSVPDTQYF. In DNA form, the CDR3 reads TGTGCCAGCAGCCATCCCGGGACTAGCGTTCCAGATACGCAGTATTTT.

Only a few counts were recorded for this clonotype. The CDR3 coding sequence is TGCGCCAGCAGCTTGGTCTGGGACAGCTCCTACGAGCAGTACTTC. This codes for CASSLVWDSSYEQYF. The chain employs TRBV5-1 and TRBJ2-7; TRBD1 aligns across 7 bases. Germline loops: CDR1 SGHRS, CDR2 YFSETQ. This CDR3 comprises 15 residues. V lost 0 bases and J lost 0; bases outside the gene matches: 3. Drawing the rest from reference TRBV5-1 and TRBJ2-7, the complete variable domain is KAGVTQTPRYLIKTRGQQVTLSCSPISGHRSVSWYQQTPGQGLQFLFEYFSETQRNKGNFPGRFSGRQFSNSRSEMNVSTLELGDSALYLCASSLVWDSSYEQYFGPGTRLTVT.

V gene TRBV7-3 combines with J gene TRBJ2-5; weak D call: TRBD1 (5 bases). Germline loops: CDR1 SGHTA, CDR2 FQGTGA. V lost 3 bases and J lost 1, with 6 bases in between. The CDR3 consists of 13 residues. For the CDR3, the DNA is TGTGCCAGCAGCTTGACAGTCCAAGAGACCCAGTACTTC. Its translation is CASSLTVQETQYF.